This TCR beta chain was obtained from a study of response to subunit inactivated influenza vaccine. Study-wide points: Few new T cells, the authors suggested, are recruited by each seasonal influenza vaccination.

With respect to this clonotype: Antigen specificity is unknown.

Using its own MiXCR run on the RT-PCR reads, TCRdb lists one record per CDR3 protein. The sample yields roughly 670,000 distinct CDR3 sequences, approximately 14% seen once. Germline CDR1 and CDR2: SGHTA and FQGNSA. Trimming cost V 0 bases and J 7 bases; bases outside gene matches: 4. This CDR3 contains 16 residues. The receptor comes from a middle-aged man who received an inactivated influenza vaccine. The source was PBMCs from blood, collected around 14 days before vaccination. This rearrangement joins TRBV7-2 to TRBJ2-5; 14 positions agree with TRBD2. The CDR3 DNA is TGTGCCAGCAGCTTAGCGCCGACTAGCGGGGGGGGGACCCAGTACTTC. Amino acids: CASSLAPTSGGGTQYF.